One and the same sample provided the 3 T cell receptor beta chains below, sequenced in a study. TCRdb redid the calling of the 5' RACE reads with MiXCR, one entry per CDR3 protein. The table records fewer than 65,000 distinct CDR3 sequences, around 30% of them present only once. The sequenced sample was tumor-infiltrating naive CD4+ T cells sorted from the breast tumor. The subset was: naive CD4+ T cells, CD4+CD45RA+CD25-. Receptors were obtained from a female donor with breast cancer.

The gene calls are TRBV25-1 and TRBJ2-2; 9 bases are a match to TRBD1. Germline V gene data show CDR1 as MGHDK and CDR2 as SYGVNS. V was clipped by 6 bases and J by 4 bases; unmatched bases: 3. There are 14 residues in the CDR3. This CDR3 reads CASRTGGLTGELFF. The CDR3 nucleotides are TGTGCCAGCAGGACAGGGGGTCTCACCGGGGAGCTGTTTTTT.

The chain uses TRBV11-3 and TRBJ1-5; D not certain. Germline loops: CDR1 SGHNT, CDR2 YENEEA. Between the trimmed V and J ends, which lost 0 bases and 5 bases, there was a span of 14 bases. The CDR3 consists of 16 residues. CDR3 sequence (DNA): TGTGCCAGCAGCTTAGATGGTGGGCAGTTATATCAGCCCCAGCATTTT. This sequence encodes CASSLDGGQLYQPQHF. The full variable domain, in which reference TRBV11-3 and TRBJ1-5 provide the parts outside the CDR3, is EAGVVQSPRYKIIEKKQPVAFWCNPISGHNTLYWYLQNLGQGPELLIRYENEEAVDDSQLPKDRFSAERLKGVDSTLKIQPAELGDSAVYLCASSLDGGQLYQPQHFGDGTRLSIL.

V is TRBV28 and J is TRBJ2-5, with D maybe TRBD2 (5 bases). The germline V gene has CDR1 MDHEN and CDR2 SYDVKM. CDR3 size: 15 residues. Trimming took off 3 bases at V and 2 bases at J, with 13 bases between the two ends. The CDR3 region is CASSFWENSQETQYF. In DNA form, the CDR3 reads TGTGCCAGCAGTTTTTGGGAGAACAGTCAAGAGACCCAGTACTTC.